This T cell receptor beta chain was sequenced in a study of T cell responses to AZD1222 COVID-19 vaccine. General study points: Rises in breadth and depth of Spike-specific TCRs came after two AZD1222 doses. As reported, nearly half of all spike-specific TCRs target variant regions that are unmutated.

V shed 7 bases and J 2 bases; nucleotides not matched to a gene: 7. Germline V CDR1 and CDR2: SGHRS, YFSETQ. This CDR3 region has 15 residues. On this clone: What it binds is not known.

Using immunoSEQ multiplex PCR, the repertoire was profiled, and TCRdb retains in-frame clones only, with some absent. The sample includes about 75,000 clones, around 88% of them seen just once. The V and J genes are TRBV5-1 and TRBJ2-1; 9 bases match TRBD2. The material sequenced was peripheral blood, taken 28 days after the second dose of the MenACWY control vaccine. The sequence derives from an adult who received the MenACWY meningococcal vaccine as a control. CDR3 sequence reads: CASAQASGAYNEQFF. The CDR3 DNA reads as TGCGCCAGCGCTCAGGCTAGCGGGGCCTACAATGAGCAGTTCTTC. The full variable domain, in which reference TRBV5-1 and TRBJ2-1 provide the parts outside the CDR3, is KAGVTQTPRYLIKTRGQQVTLSCSPISGHRSVSWYQQTPGQGLQFLFEYFSETQRNKGNFPGRFSGRQFSNSRSEMNVSTLELGDSALYLCASAQASGAYNEQFFGPGTRLTVL.